Shown below are 28 T cell receptor beta chains from a single sample sequenced in a study of early T cells in non-severe SARS-CoV-2 infection. TCRdb redid the calling of the 5' RACE reads with MiXCR, one entry per CDR3 protein. The sample holds about 72,000 distinct CDR3 sequences, 9.5% to 13% seen once. Material: whole blood, obtained at baseline. These receptors were obtained from an adult who was a healthcare worker with PCR-confirmed SARS-CoV-2 infection or an uninfected control (not recorded which).

This clonotype was counted many times. The J gene is TRBJ2-2, the V gene TRBV13; 9 bases are shared with TRBD2. This CDR3 has 12 amino acids. The V and J ends lost 4 bases and 12 bases, in that order; junction bases with no gene match: 3. The germline CDR1 and CDR2 sequences are PRHDT and FYEKMQ (reference sequence). Written as DNA, the CDR3 is TGTGCCAGCAGCTCCGGACTAGCGCAGCTGTTTTTT. Its protein is CASSSGLAQLFF. The full variable domain, completed using reference TRBV13 and TRBJ2-2, is AAGVIQSPRHLIKEKRETATLKCYPIPRHDTVYWYQQGPGQDPQFLISFYEKMQSDKGSIPDRFSAQQFSDYHSELNMSSLELGDSALYFCASSSGLAQLFFGEGSRLTVL.

The V and J genes are TRBV6-5 and TRBJ1-2, with a weak D call TRBD1 (5 bases). V lost 7 bases and J lost 2, with 17 bases in between. The CDR3 totals 15 residues. Germline loops: CDR1 MNHEY, CDR2 SVGAGI. The CDR3 region is CASTPRQDMNYGYTF. The CDR3, as DNA: TGTGCCAGCACACCCCGTCAGGACATGAACTATGGCTACACCTTC.

This clonotype was detected ten times or more. The chain links TRBV30 to TRBJ2-3; D perhaps matches TRBD2 (6 bases). Germline V gene data show CDR1 as GTSNPN and CDR2 as SVGIG (reference sequence). Trimming took 5 bases from V and 4 from J, leaving 13 bases between them. The CDR3 covers 13 residues. The CDR3 DNA reads TGTGCCTGGTCTAGCGATATGTCAGATACGCAGTATTTT. Its protein product is CAWSSDMSDTQYF.

A few counts support this clonotype. The chain has TRBV6-6 and TRBJ2-3; D might be TRBD2 (5 bases). V gave up 2 bases and J gave up 4 bases, with 19 bases separating them. Germline V gives CDR1 MNHNY, CDR2 SVGAGI (reference sequence). CDR3 length: 17 amino acids. CDR3 protein: CASSYGELSGSADTQYF. The CDR3 nucleotides read TGTGCCAGCAGTTACGGGGAACTGAGTGGGAGCGCAGATACGCAGTATTTT.

This clonotype showed up many times. The CDR3 coding sequence is TGTGCCAGCTCACTAAGACAGGGGCCAAGCACAGATACGCAGTATTTT. Translated: CASSLRQGPSTDTQYF. This rearrangement joins TRBV18 to TRBJ2-3; the match to TRBD1 covers 8 bases. V was pared by 4 bases and J by 0 bases, with 6 bases of the junction left unmatched. The CDR3 has 16 residues. Germline CDR1 is KGHSH and CDR2 is LQKENI.

V gene TRBV20-1 combines with J gene TRBJ1-4; D is possibly TRBD1 (6 bases). Germline CDR1 and CDR2: DFQATT and SNEGSKA (reference sequence). The V end was cut by 6 bases, the J end by 0 bases, with 11 bases between. The CDR3 runs 14 residues. The CDR3 DNA is TGCAGTGCGAATAGGGGGGCAACTAATGAAAAACTGTTTTTT. Amino acid sequence: CSANRGATNEKLFF.

This clonotype was detected many times. V usage is TRBV25-1 and J usage is TRBJ1-1; D is ambiguous. Trimming shortened V by 6 bases and J by 4 bases, and 15 bases separated the two germline ends. The CDR3 has 14 residues. Germline loops: CDR1 MGHDK, CDR2 SYGVNS. The CDR3 here is CASRPGWAGTEAFF. In DNA form, the CDR3 reads TGTGCCAGCAGGCCTGGTTGGGCAGGCACTGAAGCTTTCTTT.

The chain has TRBV11-2 and TRBJ2-3; 8 bases match TRBD1. Unmatched junction bases numbered 9, after V lost 5 bases and J lost 5 bases. The CDR3 runs to 15 residues. CDR1 is SGHAT, CDR2 FQNNGV, per germline. The chain's CDR3 is CASSRGRGRIDTQYF. The CDR3 DNA reads as TGTGCCAGCAGCCGGGGCAGGGGGCGGATAGATACGCAGTATTTT.

V gene TRBV6-6 combines with J gene TRBJ2-3; 10 bases line up with TRBD1. Germline lookup yields CDR1 MNHNY and CDR2 SVGAGI (reference sequence). The CDR3 loop spans 16 amino acids. The V segment lost 3 bases and the J segment 4 bases; nucleotides outside the gene matches: 7. CDR3 in DNA: TGTGCCAGCAGTTATGAGACAGGGGGCATCTCAGATACGCAGTATTTT. Its translation: CASSYETGGISDTQYF.

This clonotype was seen a few times. The V and J genes are TRBV15 and TRBJ1-3; D is perhaps TRBD1 (5 bases). CDR3 length: 16 residues. V dropped 0 bases and J dropped 0 bases, with 9 bases sitting between them. Germline loops: CDR1 LNHNV, CDR2 YYDKDF (reference sequence). Here the CDR3 DNA reads TGTGCCACCAGCAGAGACCCCGGGGCCTCTGGAAACACCATATATTTT. Its protein product is CATSRDPGASGNTIYF. The variable domain in full, completed from reference TRBV15 and TRBJ1-3, reads DAMVIQNPRYQVTQFGKPVTLSCSQTLNHNVMYWYQQKSSQAPKLLFHYYDKDFNNEADTPDNFQSRRPNTSFCFLDIRSPGLGDTAMYLCATSRDPGASGNTIYFGEGSWLTVV.

This clonotype was counted between two and nine times. The chain's CDR3 is CSVDAGDPNEKLFF. The CDR3 region has the DNA TGCAGCGTGGATGCAGGGGATCCTAATGAAAAACTGTTTTTT. The rearrangement links TRBV29-1 to TRBJ1-4; D perhaps matches TRBD1 (6 bases). Trimming left V 6 bases short and J 3 bases short, with 14 bases between. From germline, CDR1 is SQVTM and CDR2 ANQGSEA. This CDR3 region has 14 residues.

The V and J genes are TRBV28 and TRBJ1-4, with TRBD1 as a possible D gene (6 bases). CDR1 is MDHEN, CDR2 SYDVKM, per germline. The CDR3 contains 14 residues. V was shortened by 6 bases and J by 5 bases, with 13 bases between the two germline ends. The chain's CDR3 is CASSEGGPNEKLFF. The CDR3 DNA is TGTGCCAGCAGCGAGGGGGGGCCCAATGAAAAACTGTTTTTT.

The CDR3 nucleotides are TGTGCCAGCGGACCCTCCGCCGGGGGGGTAGGGACCCAGTACTTC. This translates into CASGPSAGGVGTQYF. V is TRBV12-3 or TRBV12-4 and J is TRBJ2-5, with 8 bases aligning to TRBD2. Trimming cost V 8 bases and J 7 bases; bases outside gene matches: 15. This CDR3 region has 15 residues.

The V gene is TRBV9, the J gene TRBJ2-4; 11 nucleotides agree with TRBD1. Germline V gene data show CDR1 as SGDLS and CDR2 as YYNGEE. J was trimmed by 0 bases and V by 2 bases; bases with no gene match: 1. The CDR3 length is 16 residues. In nucleotides, the CDR3 is TGTGCCAGCAGCGTGGGACAGGGGGTAGCCAAAAACATTCAGTACTTC. It translates to CASSVGQGVAKNIQYF. The full variable domain, its missing parts supplied by reference TRBV9 and TRBJ2-4, is DSGVTQTPKHLITATGQRVTLRCSPRSGDLSVYWYQQSLDQGLQFLIQYYNGEERAKGNILERFSAQQFPDLHSELNLSSLELGDSALYFCASSVGQGVAKNIQYFGAGTRLSVL.

This clonotype has ten or more counts. The rearrangement uses TRBV6-6 and TRBJ2-7; the D call may be TRBD1 or TRBD2 (7 bases each). The germline V gene encodes CDR1 MNHNY and CDR2 SVGAGI (reference sequence). Trimming stripped 8 bases from V and 0 bases from J, with 17 bases between. The CDR3 consists of 15 residues. The CDR3 here is CASQQGRGVSYEQYF. The CDR3 DNA sequence: TGTGCCAGCCAACAGGGGAGGGGGGTCTCCTACGAGCAGTACTTC.

There are a few counts of this clonotype. The gene calls are TRBV20-1 and TRBJ2-7; a possible D gene is TRBD2 (6 bases). The germline V gene encodes CDR1 DFQATT and CDR2 SNEGSKA (reference sequence). CDR3 length equals 14 residues. The germline V and J ends were trimmed by 5 bases and 1 base, with 15 bases remaining between them. CDR3 loop: CSAAGPLASYEQYF. The DNA of the CDR3 is TGCAGTGCTGCGGGGCCGCTGGCGTCCTACGAGCAGTACTTC.

This clonotype was observed at least ten times. The chain employs TRBV20-1 and TRBJ1-1; 8 nucleotides align to TRBD1. V was pared by 2 bases and J by 0 bases, with 5 bases of the junction left unmatched. Germline V lookup: CDR1 DFQATT, CDR2 SNEGSKA (reference sequence). The CDR3 contains 15 residues. The chain's CDR3 is CSARPQGALNTEAFF. Here the CDR3 DNA reads TGCAGTGCTAGACCCCAGGGGGCGTTGAACACTGAAGCTTTCTTT.

This clonotype was seen a handful of times. This chain joins TRBV15 and TRBJ2-2; a weak D match, TRBD1 (6 bases). Per germline, CDR1 LNHNV and CDR2 YYDKDF (reference sequence). The CDR3 length is 16 residues. Trimming took 7 bases from V and 5 from J, leaving 20 bases between them. The CDR3 loop reads CATTHTFQGRTGELFF. The CDR3 bases are TGTGCCACCACTCATACCTTCCAGGGGCGAACCGGGGAGCTGTTTTTT.

Only a few counts were recorded for this clonotype. The gene calls are TRBV5-1 and TRBJ2-2; 9 bases fit TRBD1. The CDR3 length is 16 residues. The germline V gene has CDR1 SGHRS and CDR2 YFSETQ. The V and J ends lost 1 base and 5 bases, in that order; junction bases with no gene match: 6. Here the CDR3 DNA reads TGCGCCAGCAGCTTGTCCGGGACAGGGAGGACCGGGGAGCTGTTTTTT. Translated: CASSLSGTGRTGELFF. The variable domain in full, with the rest retrieved from reference TRBV5-1 and TRBJ2-2, is KAGVTQTPRYLIKTRGQQVTLSCSPISGHRSVSWYQQTPGQGLQFLFEYFSETQRNKGNFPGRFSGRQFSNSRSEMNVSTLELGDSALYLCASSLSGTGRTGELFFGEGSRLTVL.

Turning to this clonotype: Being one base from a much bigger clone, this may be a read error. V gene TRBV4-2 combines with J gene TRBJ1-1; TRBD1 aligns across 8 bases. This CDR3 has 14 amino acids. Germline-derived CDR1 and CDR2 are LGHNA and YNFKEQ. V lost 4 bases to trimming and J lost 3 bases; unmatched junction nucleotides: 4. Written as DNA, the CDR3 is TGTGCCAGCAGCCGAGCACAGGGGGACACTGAAGCTTTCTTT. Protein sequence: CASSRAQGDTEAFF.

This clonotype has a handful of counts. The chain links TRBV27 to TRBJ1-1; 9 bases line up with TRBD1. Germline CDR1 reads MNHEY; CDR2 reads SMNVEV (reference sequence). With 3 bases clipped from V and 4 bases from J, the junction kept 3 bases outside the gene matches. The CDR3 loop spans 14 amino acids. The CDR3 reads CASSLGTGLTEAFF. In DNA form, the CDR3 reads TGTGCCAGCAGTTTGGGGACAGGGCTCACTGAAGCTTTCTTT.

This clonotype was seen just once. An end of the junction does not agree with germline; a read error may underlie this. CDR3 protein: CACSPGGASNYGYTF. The CDR3 region has the DNA TGTGCCTGCTCACCAGGAGGGGCCTCTAACTATGGCTACACCTTC. The chain couples TRBV18 to TRBJ1-2, with a tentative D call TRBD1 (5 bases). This CDR3 is built from 15 residues. Germline assignment: CDR1 KGHSH and CDR2 LQKENI.

This clonotype has only a few counts. The V call is TRBV6-2 or TRBV6-3, the J call TRBJ1-5, with 10 bases fitting TRBD1. Germline V lookup: CDR1 MNHEY, CDR2 SVGEGT. Losses at the gene ends were 5 bases for V and 6 bases for J; bases not matched to a gene: 7. This CDR3 region has 15 residues. The CDR3 DNA reads TGTGCCAGCAGTCCTCGACAGGGGGCGGCTCAGCCCCAGCATTTT. Protein: CASSPRQGAAQPQHF.

CDR3 nucleotide sequence: TGTGCCTCCCACTCGCCTCCCACGAAGGAAAAACTGTTTTTT. It codes for CASHSPPTKEKLFF. The chain is built from TRBV30 and TRBJ1-4; D remains unclear. The CDR3 is 14 amino acids. V was pared by 7 bases and J by 8 bases, with 20 bases between. In germline, CDR1 is GTSNPN, CDR2 SVGIG (reference sequence).

This clonotype has a handful of counts. The gene calls are TRBV7-8 and TRBJ2-2; unclear D gene. Trimming removed 1 base at V and 5 bases at J, with 5 bases between. The V gene's germline CDR1 is SGHVS and CDR2 FQNEAQ. CDR3 size: 13 residues. The CDR3 nucleotides read TGTGCCAGCAGCTTAGTGGAAACCGGGGAGCTGTTTTTT. As protein: CASSLVETGELFF.

The table lists this clonotype with a few counts. The CDR3 region has the DNA TGTGCCAGCAGCTTAACAGGGGACTCACCCCTCCACTTT. This encodes CASSLTGDSPLHF. This chain connects TRBV7-3 to TRBJ1-6; tentative D call: TRBD1 (5 bases). The V end lost 0 bases, the J end lost 10 bases, and 7 bases lay between the germline ends. The CDR3 runs 13 residues. Per germline, CDR1 SGHTA and CDR2 FQGTGA.

This clonotype occurred many times. The rearrangement links TRBV6-2 or TRBV6-3 to TRBJ1-5; tentative D call: TRBD1 (5 bases). The CDR3 loop spans 14 amino acids. Trimming pared 5 bases from V and 6 bases from J, leaving 14 bases between. The germline gives CDR1 MNHEY, CDR2 SVGEGT. In DNA, the CDR3 is TGTGCCAGCAGTGGGGGAGCTCGGGTTCAGCCCCAGCATTTT. This gives the protein CASSGGARVQPQHF.

This clonotype has at least ten counts. The chain carries TRBV14 and TRBJ1-2, with D unresolved. From germline, CDR1 is SGHDN and CDR2 FVKESK. The CDR3 length is 13 residues. Trimming stripped 1 base from V and 4 bases from J, with 7 bases between. The CDR3 reads CASSQGGFYGYTF. In DNA form, the CDR3 reads TGTGCCAGCAGCCAAGGCGGATTCTATGGCTACACCTTC.